This T cell receptor beta chain was sequenced for a study of control samples from healthy donors and cancer patients. The data were produced by immunoSEQ multiplex PCR, yet TCRdb's version contains in-frame clones alone and is incomplete. The data hold 100,000 to 150,000 clones, with about 90% observed a single time. CDR1 and CDR2 from the germline V gene are SGHDN and FVKESK. The V and J ends lost 0 bases and 10 bases respectively, with 18 bases between them. The CDR3 loop spans 15 amino acids. Input material: blood. The chain links TRBV14 to TRBJ1-1; D is possibly TRBD1 (5 bases). The receptor comes from a young man in good health. CDR3 coding DNA: TGTGCCAGCAGCCAAGAGGGAGAAAGGGGTTTGAGAGCTTTCTTT. It codes for CASSQEGERGLRAFF.